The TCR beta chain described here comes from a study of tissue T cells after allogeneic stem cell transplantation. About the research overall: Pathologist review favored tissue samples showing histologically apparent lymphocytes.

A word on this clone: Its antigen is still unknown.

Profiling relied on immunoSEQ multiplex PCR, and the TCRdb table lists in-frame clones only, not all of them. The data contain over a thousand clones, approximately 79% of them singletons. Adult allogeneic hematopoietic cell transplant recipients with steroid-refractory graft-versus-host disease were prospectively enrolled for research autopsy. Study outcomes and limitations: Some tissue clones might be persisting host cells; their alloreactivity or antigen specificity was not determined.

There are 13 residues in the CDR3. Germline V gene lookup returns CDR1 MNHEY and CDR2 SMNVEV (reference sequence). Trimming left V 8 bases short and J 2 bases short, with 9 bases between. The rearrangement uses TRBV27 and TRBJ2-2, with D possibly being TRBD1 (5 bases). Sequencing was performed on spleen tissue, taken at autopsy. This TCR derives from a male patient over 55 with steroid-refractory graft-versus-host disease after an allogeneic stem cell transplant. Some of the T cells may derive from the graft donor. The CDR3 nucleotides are TGTGCCAGCTCCCAGGGAAACACCGGGGAGCTGTTTTTT. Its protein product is CASSQGNTGELFF.